This TCR beta chain appears in the sequencing data of a study of CD8+ T cells in alopecia areata. The treatment was: oral pan-JAK inhibitor, 5-10 mg twice daily. This clone was counted a few times. Extracted RNA was reverse transcribed, and the resulting cDNA served as sequencing template. Profiling relied on immunoSEQ multiplex PCR, and the TCRdb table lists in-frame clones only, not all of them. The data contain around 190,000 clones, about three fifths of them singletons. The CDR3 runs 15 residues. CDR1 SGHNT and CDR2 YYREEE come from the germline V gene (reference sequence). V was pared by 3 bases and J by 0 bases, with 10 bases between.

The receptor comes from a human donor with alopecia areata. This chain connects TRBV5-4 to TRBJ2-1; tentatively, D is TRBD2 (6 bases). Specimen: CD4+ T cells sorted from blood, collected at week 4, from a patient treated with tofacitinib. DNA for the CDR3: TGTGCCAGCAGCTCGGGACTGCCCTCCTACAATGAGCAGTTCTTC. Amino acid sequence: CASSSGLPSYNEQFF.